A single T cell receptor (beta chain) is shown here with its context. A read error may produce the germline difference seen at one junction end. Under the authors' procedure: It was from reference gene primer amplification that nucleated cell counts were estimated. Libraries were prepared by immunoSEQ multiplex PCR; TCRdb keeps only in-frame clonotypes and omits some of them. D and trimming were read from the DNA, whereas the V and J calls and clone size are those reported in that table. The table shows approximately 110,000 clones, with over 65% occurring only once. This specimen belongs to a study of blood T cell repertoires in COVID-19. Study as a whole: Specimens from acute and convalescent COVID-19 originated in the United States, Italy and Spain. T cells, B-cell-depleted T cells, or PBMCs provided the cDNA or gDNA that served as material.

The CDR3 is 15 amino acids. Germline assignment: CDR1 MNHEY and CDR2 SVGAGI. The chain uses TRBV6-5 and TRBJ2-7, with 9 nucleotides matching TRBD1. The sequenced material came from peripheral blood. The sequence was obtained from a human donor with acute or convalescent COVID-19. The donor label of this sample is uncertain. In DNA, the CDR3 is TGTGCCAGCAGTGACTCACGGGACAGGGTCCTCGAGCAGTACTTC. Protein: CASSDSRDRVLEQYF.